This is a list of T cell receptor beta chains from one sample in a study of identical twins. TCRdb re-called the 5' RACE reads with MiXCR, one entry per CDR3 protein. This sample has 500,000 to 600,000 distinct CDR3 sequences, with roughly 21% found just once. A further study also used this sample, focusing on T cells expressing NK-cell markers.

The sample comprised CD4+ T cells sorted from blood. Receptor source: a woman between 18 and 29 years old in good health. The CDR3 runs from the conserved cysteine through the conserved F or W. The D gene is left open where the match is weak. Clone size is shown for a subset of rows, as once, few, many or a class of expanded clone.

>few|TRBJ1-4|TRBV15|NA
CATSSREVEKLFF
TGTGCCACCAGCAGCAGGGAGGTCGAAAAACTGTTTTTT
>NA|TRBJ2-5|TRBV5-1|TRBD1
CASSWDRESQYF
TGCGCCAGCAGCTGGGACAGGGAGTCCCAGTACTTC
>NA|TRBJ2-7|TRBV7-9|NA
CASSGKLGEGYEQYF
TGTGCCAGCAGCGGGAAGCTCGGAGAGGGGTACGAGCAGTACTTC
>NA|TRBJ2-1|TRBV20-1|TRBD2
CSTTSGRVLSEQFF
TGCAGTACAACTAGCGGGAGGGTTCTAAGTGAGCAGTTCTTC
>NA|TRBJ2-3|TRBV7-2|TRBD2
CASSLLAGGSQDTQYF
TGTGCCAGCAGCTTATTAGCGGGAGGGTCCCAAGATACGCAGTATTTT
>NA|TRBJ2-7|TRBV20-1|TRBD1
CSARATGKDAQYF
TGCAGTGCTAGAGCGACAGGGAAGGACGCGCAGTACTTC
>few|TRBJ2-1|TRBV28|TRBD2
CASPPRAGGGYNEQFF
TGTGCCAGCCCCCCTCGGGCCGGGGGGGGCTACAATGAGCAGTTCTTC
>few|TRBJ2-7|TRBV20-1|NA
CSASITAQREQYF
TGCAGTGCTAGTATCACGGCCCAGAGGGAGCAGTACTTC
>NA|TRBJ2-7|TRBV7-3|TRBD2
CASSPRGSRFSDEQYF
TGTGCCAGCAGCCCGCGGGGGTCCCGCTTTTCCGACGAGCAGTACTTC
>NA|TRBJ2-4|TRBV11-2|NA
CASSPRTDSTLAKNIQYF
TGTGCCAGCAGCCCACGGACAGATTCCACACTAGCCAAAAACATTCAGTACTTC
>few|TRBJ2-1|TRBV12-3/TRBV12-4|TRBD2
CASGDWREGPNEQFF
TGTGCCAGCGGGGATTGGAGGGAGGGCCCAAATGAGCAGTTCTTC
>NA|TRBJ1-1|TRBV10-3|NA
CAISTRDGEAFF
TGTGCCATCAGTACCCGGGACGGCGAAGCTTTCTTT
>many|TRBJ2-7|TRBV7-2|NA
CATAEGGIYEQYF
TGTGCCACCGCCGAGGGGGGAATATACGAGCAGTACTTC
>NA|TRBJ2-2|TRBV20-1|NA
CSARSGSGGIGELFF
TGCAGTGCTAGATCGGGTAGCGGAGGGATCGGGGAGCTGTTTTTT
>NA|TRBJ2-1|TRBV20-1|TRBD2
CSAGLAGVVEQFF
TGCAGTGCCGGACTAGCGGGAGTAGTTGAGCAGTTCTTC
>many|TRBJ2-3|TRBV10-2|TRBD2
CASRLAGENTQYF
TGCGCCAGCAGACTAGCGGGTGAAAATACGCAGTATTTT
>NA|TRBJ2-2|TRBV9|NA
CASSVDSWTTGELFF
TGTGCCAGCAGCGTGGATAGCTGGACCACCGGGGAGCTGTTTTTT
>NA|TRBJ2-1|TRBV5-1|TRBD1
CASSPDRVNNEQFF
TGCGCCAGCAGCCCGGACAGGGTTAATAATGAGCAGTTCTTC
>NA|TRBJ1-2|TRBV7-9|NA
CASSLNGFNYGYTF
TGTGCCAGCAGCTTAAACGGGTTTAACTATGGCTACACCTTC
>NA|TRBJ1-2|TRBV7-9|NA
CASSLSNSRGYTF
TGTGCCAGCAGCTTATCCAACTCCAGGGGCTACACCTTC
>NA|TRBJ2-2|TRBV12-3/TRBV12-4|TRBD2
CASSLGTTYTGELFF
TGTGCCAGCAGCCTCGGGACTACCTACACCGGGGAGCTGTTTTTT
>few|TRBJ2-6|TRBV10-3|NA
CAISESVSAVSGANVLTF
TGTGCCATCAGTGAGTCGGTTTCGGCGGTCTCTGGGGCCAACGTCCTGACTTTC
>few|TRBJ2-1|TRBV20-1|NA
CSALANEQFF
TGCAGTGCTCTAGCAAATGAGCAGTTCTTC
>many|TRBJ2-5|TRBV20-1|NA
CSATWPYQRETQYF
TGCAGTGCTACCTGGCCCTACCAGAGGGAGACCCAGTACTTC